These 10 T cell receptor beta chains originate from one sample sequenced in a study of cytomegalovirus exposure and HLA in healthy donors. Primers for the PCR totalled 60 Vbeta and 13 Jbeta. Using immunoSEQ multiplex PCR, the repertoire was profiled, and TCRdb retains in-frame clones only, with some absent. The sample totals approximately 190,000 clones. The sample consisted of PBMCs. These receptors all stem from a man younger than 45 in good health and CMV-seronegative.

About this clone itself: Other nucleotide sequences in the sample specify the same CDR3. The rearrangement joins TRBV6-5 to TRBJ2-5; TRBD2 agrees at 7 bases. Germline lookup yields CDR1 MNHEY and CDR2 SVGAGI. CDR3 size: 14 residues. The V and J ends lost 2 bases and 5 bases, in that order; junction bases with no gene match: 5. CDR3: CASSYGRGRETQYF. The CDR3 region has the DNA TGTGCCAGCAGTTACGGGAGGGGACGGGAGACCCAGTACTTC.

J is TRBJ1-3 and V is TRBV11-3, with D unresolved. Germline lookup yields CDR1 SGHNT and CDR2 YENEEA. Trimming took off 1 base at V and 2 bases at J, with 9 bases between the two ends. This CDR3 comprises 15 residues. CDR3: CASSLGKAAGNTIYF. CDR3 in DNA: TGTGCCAGCAGCTTAGGGAAGGCGGCTGGAAACACCATATATTTT.

The chain recombines TRBV7-6 with TRBJ2-1; a possible D gene is TRBD2 (6 bases). The V gene's germline CDR1 is SGHVS and CDR2 FNYEAQ. Trimming shortened V by 5 bases and J by 0 bases, and 11 bases separated the two germline ends. This CDR3 has 15 residues. CDR3 DNA sequence: TGTGCCAGCAGCCCCGGACTATACTCCTACAATGAGCAGTTCTTC. The encoded protein is CASSPGLYSYNEQFF.

This CDR3 reads CASSQDPGQGRNEQYF. In DNA form, the CDR3 reads TGCGCCAGCAGCCAAGACCCGGGACAGGGCAGGAACGAGCAGTACTTC. V and J are TRBV4-3 and TRBJ2-7, with TRBD1 matching 9 bases. Germline V gene sequence: CDR1 LGHNA, CDR2 YSLEER. V dropped 0 bases and J dropped 5; count of bases not matched to a gene: 8. The CDR3 totals 16 residues.

The chain links TRBV5-8 to TRBJ2-1; 7 bases align to TRBD2. The CDR3 is made up of 15 amino acids. From germline, CDR1 is SGHTS and CDR2 YDEGEE. Trimming cost V 7 bases and J 3 bases; bases outside gene matches: 10. CDR3 DNA: TGTGCCAGCCCCTTTGGGGGGGGGTACTACAATGAGCAGTTCTTC. As protein: CASPFGGGYYNEQFF.

V is TRBV4-3 and J is TRBJ1-2; 8 bases are a match to TRBD1. V lost 3 bases, J lost 3 bases, and 9 bases stayed unmatched. There are 16 residues in the CDR3. Germline lookup yields CDR1 LGHNA and CDR2 YSLEER. The CDR3 reads CASSQNTDRGYYGYTF. Here the CDR3 DNA reads TGCGCCAGCAGCCAGAATACCGACAGGGGCTACTATGGCTACACCTTC.

The chain recombines TRBV18 with TRBJ2-2, with D possibly matching TRBD1 (5 bases). V lost 6 bases to trimming and J lost 7 bases, with 9 bases between them. This CDR3 is 12 amino acids long. From germline, CDR1 is KGHSH and CDR2 LQKENI. In DNA, the CDR3 is TGTGCCAGCTCTAGGGGCGGCGGGGAGCTGTTTTTT. The encoded protein is CASSRGGGELFF.

The genes are TRBV5-4 and TRBJ1-2; no clear D gene. CDR3 length: 12 residues. V gave up 3 bases and J gave up 8 bases, with 11 bases separating them. From germline, CDR1 is SGHNT and CDR2 YYREEE (reference sequence). CDR3 residues: CASSSGFWGYTF. As DNA, the CDR3 is TGTGCCAGCAGCTCGGGGTTCTGGGGCTACACCTTC.

The chain recombines TRBV5-1 with TRBJ2-7, with a tentative D call TRBD2 (5 bases). V shed 3 bases and J shed 2 bases, with 9 bases lying between them. The CDR3 has 13 amino acids. Germline V gene lookup returns CDR1 SGHRS and CDR2 YFSETQ. CDR3 protein: CASSSAGTYEQYF. DNA for the CDR3: TGCGCCAGCAGCTCAGCCGGGACCTACGAGCAGTACTTC.

The chain is built from TRBV27 and TRBJ2-3; 10 positions agree with TRBD1. Germline loops: CDR1 MNHEY, CDR2 SMNVEV (reference sequence). CDR3 length equals 18 residues. The V and J ends lost 5 bases and 4 bases, in that order; junction bases with no gene match: 15. In nucleotides, the CDR3 is TGTGCCAGCAGTCGCCGCTCCGTCGGGACAGGGGTGTCAGATACGCAGTATTTT. Amino acids: CASSRRSVGTGVSDTQYF.